This T cell receptor beta chain was captured by sequencing in a study of T cell responses to AZD1222 COVID-19 vaccine (dated by TCRdb to the early 2020s). The study in broad terms: TCR sequencing was performed for about 240 trial participants, of whom approximately 200 were given two doses of AZD1222 and roughly 25 were given two doses of MenACWY control vaccine. Trial participants were enrolled into age subgroups of 18-55, 56-69 and 70-plus years, which contained about 160, 30 and 59 TCR-sequenced participants, respectively. Study-wide findings and limitations: Spike-specific TCR breadth and depth rose significantly after two AZD1222 doses compared with day 0 and with MenACWY recipients. Most participants were white British and females outnumbered males, and the authors suggested that clonal diversity may have been underestimated. Because no day 14 peak-response samples were available, the repertoires could be characterized only after the peak T cell response. The whole spike protein was spanned by vaccine-associated CD4 TCRs, and dominant responses were seen in regions 160-218 and 743-854. In the small 56-69-year group, the increase in depth fell short of significance, most likely because of low power. Reportedly, close to half of the unique spike-specific TCRs recognized epitopes lying outside the regions that are mutated in the B.1.351 and B.1.1.7 variants. Conclusions about previously exposed vaccinees were limited because only 6 or 7 AZD1222 recipients were SARS-CoV-2 seropositive at baseline.

The CDR3 regions of human TCRbeta chains were analyzed by immunosequencing. The published analysis was carried out like this. TCRs in the repertoires were compared against a reference library of SARS-CoV-2-specific TCRs that had been generated with the MIRA antigen-specificity platform. Breadth was defined as the fraction of unique TCRs that were SARS-CoV-2-associated, and depth was defined as the fraction of total T cells that were SARS-CoV-2-associated. Using the MIRA data, each spike-specific TCR was mapped to the spike region that the TCR reacts to and placed in a CD4 or CD8 class. Log10-transformed breadth and depth values were compared by one-way ANOVA with Sidak's multiple comparisons tests. TCRdb re-hosts the immuneACCESS table, in-frame sequences only. Its copies lack some clones; in the studies checked, an unresolved V gene accounts for under half of them, and the cause for the rest is not known. V, J and clone size are those of that table, while D and trimming were read from the DNA. The sample table shows 140,000 to 150,000 clones, and about 92% are seen once. The ten largest clonotypes hold roughly 12% of the sample.

The time point label on this specimen signifies: sample from adult after SARS-CoV-2 infection, after symptom onset. Two convalescent COVID-19 patients, sampled after symptom onset from adults with prior SARS-CoV-2 infection, were also TCR-sequenced for comparison. In regard to this clone: Its antigen is unknown. No quality values exist for individual bases; no much larger clone is one base distant.

From the cysteine through the phenylalanine, the CDR3 covers 13 amino acids. This entry keeps only the CDR3 DNA: 39 bases, framed from base 1. V loses 0 bases, J loses 9 bases, and the germline ends lie 9 bases apart. Via the germline V gene (reference sequence), CDR1 is LGHDT and CDR2 YNNKEL. The receptor comes from an adult who had recovered from COVID-19. Sample: peripheral blood, taken after recovery from COVID-19. The chain is encoded by TRBV3-1 (or the pseudogene TRBV3-2) joined to TRBJ1-5; TRBD1 might be the D gene, on 5 matching bases. The bases read TGTGCCAGCAGCCAAGACCCCGGGACGCCCCAGCATTTT. Its protein reads: CASSQDPGTPQHF.